This TCR beta chain was found in a study of blood T cell repertoires in COVID-19. The V end was cut by 0 bases, the J end by 2 bases, with 9 bases between. The CDR3 is made up of 14 amino acids. The germline gives CDR1 SGDLS, CDR2 YYNGEE. Profiling relied on immunoSEQ multiplex PCR, and the TCRdb table lists in-frame clones only, not all of them. The table includes 35,000 to 45,000 clones, around 84% detected once. The sequencing input was peripheral blood. The chain carries TRBV9 and TRBJ2-7, with a weak D call TRBD2 (6 bases). The sequence was collected from a woman in her sixties or seventies in a cohort sampled during active COVID-19. The DNA for the CDR3 is TGTGCCAGCAGCGTAGGGGCTAGCGCCTACGAGCAGTACTTC. Its protein is CASSVGASAYEQYF.